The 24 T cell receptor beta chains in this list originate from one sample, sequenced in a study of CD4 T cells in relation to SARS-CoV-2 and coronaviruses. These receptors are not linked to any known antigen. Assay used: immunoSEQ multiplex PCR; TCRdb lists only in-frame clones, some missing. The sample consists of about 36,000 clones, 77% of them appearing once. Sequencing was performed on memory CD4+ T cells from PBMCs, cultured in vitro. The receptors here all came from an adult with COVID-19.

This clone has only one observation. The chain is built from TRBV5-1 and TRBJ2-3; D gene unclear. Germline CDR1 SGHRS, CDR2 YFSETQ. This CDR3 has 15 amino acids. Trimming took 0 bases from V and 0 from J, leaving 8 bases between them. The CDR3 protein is CASSLGTASTDTQYF. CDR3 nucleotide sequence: TGCGCCAGCAGCTTGGGCACGGCAAGCACAGATACGCAGTATTTT.

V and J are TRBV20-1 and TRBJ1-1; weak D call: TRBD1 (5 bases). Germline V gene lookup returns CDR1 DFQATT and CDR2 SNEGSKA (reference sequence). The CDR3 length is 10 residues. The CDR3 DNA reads TGCAGACTGGGGGATTTCAAAGCTTTCTTT. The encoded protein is CRLGDFKAFF.

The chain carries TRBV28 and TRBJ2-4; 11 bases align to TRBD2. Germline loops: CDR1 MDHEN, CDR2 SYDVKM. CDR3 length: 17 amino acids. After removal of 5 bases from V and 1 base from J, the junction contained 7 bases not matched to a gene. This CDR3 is CASSPPTSGIAKNIQYF. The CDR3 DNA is TGTGCCAGCAGTCCACCGACTAGCGGGATTGCCAAAAACATTCAGTACTTC.

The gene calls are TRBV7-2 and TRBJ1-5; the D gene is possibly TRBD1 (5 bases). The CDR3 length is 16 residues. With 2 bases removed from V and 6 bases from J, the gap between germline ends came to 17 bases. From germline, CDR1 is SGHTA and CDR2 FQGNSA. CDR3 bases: TGTGCCAGCAGCTTATCAGTTGGGGACTTCGGTCAGCCCCAGCATTTT. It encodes CASSLSVGDFGQPQHF.

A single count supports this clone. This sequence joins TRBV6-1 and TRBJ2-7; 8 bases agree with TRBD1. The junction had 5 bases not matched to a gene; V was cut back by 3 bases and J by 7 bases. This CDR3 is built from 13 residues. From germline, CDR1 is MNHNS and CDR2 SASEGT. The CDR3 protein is CASSDRGQHEQYF. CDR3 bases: TGTGCCAGCAGTGACAGGGGGCAGCATGAGCAGTACTTC.

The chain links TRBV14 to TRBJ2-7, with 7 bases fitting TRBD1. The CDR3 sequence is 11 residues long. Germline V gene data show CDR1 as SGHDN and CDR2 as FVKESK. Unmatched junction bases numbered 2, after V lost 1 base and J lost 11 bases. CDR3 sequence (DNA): TGTGCCAGCAGCCAAGGGGGGACAGAGTACTTC. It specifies CASSQGGTEYF.

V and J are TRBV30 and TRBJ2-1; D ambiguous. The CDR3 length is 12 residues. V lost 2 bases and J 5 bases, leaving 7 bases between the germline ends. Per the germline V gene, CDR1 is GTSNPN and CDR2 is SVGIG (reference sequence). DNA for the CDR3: TGTGCCTGGAGTCGCACGAACAATGAGCAGTTCTTC. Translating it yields CAWSRTNNEQFF.

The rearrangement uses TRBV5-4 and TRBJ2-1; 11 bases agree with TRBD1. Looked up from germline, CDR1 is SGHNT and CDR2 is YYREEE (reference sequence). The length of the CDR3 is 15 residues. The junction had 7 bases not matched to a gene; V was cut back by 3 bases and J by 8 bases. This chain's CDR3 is CASSSGQGASDEQFF. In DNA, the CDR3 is TGTGCCAGCAGCTCCGGACAGGGGGCTTCGGATGAGCAGTTCTTC.

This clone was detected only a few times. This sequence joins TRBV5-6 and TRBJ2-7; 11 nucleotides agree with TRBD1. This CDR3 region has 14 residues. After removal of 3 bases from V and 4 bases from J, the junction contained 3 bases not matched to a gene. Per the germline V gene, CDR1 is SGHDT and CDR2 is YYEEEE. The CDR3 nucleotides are TGTGCCAGCAGCTGGGACAGGGGGAAGTACGAGCAGTACTTC. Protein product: CASSWDRGKYEQYF.

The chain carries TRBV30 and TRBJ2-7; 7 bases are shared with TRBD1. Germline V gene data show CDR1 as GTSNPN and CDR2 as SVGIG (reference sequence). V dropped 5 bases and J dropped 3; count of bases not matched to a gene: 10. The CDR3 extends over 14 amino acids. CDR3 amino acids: CAWGDRDRRYEQYF. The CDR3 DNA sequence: TGTGCCTGGGGAGACCGGGACAGACGCTACGAGCAGTACTTC.

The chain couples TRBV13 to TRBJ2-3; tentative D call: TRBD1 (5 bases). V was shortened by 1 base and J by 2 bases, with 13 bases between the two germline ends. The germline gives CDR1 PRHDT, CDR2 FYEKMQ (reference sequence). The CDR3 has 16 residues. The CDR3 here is CASSLERGTITDTQYF. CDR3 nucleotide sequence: TGTGCCAGCAGCTTAGAAAGGGGTACTATCACAGATACGCAGTATTTT.

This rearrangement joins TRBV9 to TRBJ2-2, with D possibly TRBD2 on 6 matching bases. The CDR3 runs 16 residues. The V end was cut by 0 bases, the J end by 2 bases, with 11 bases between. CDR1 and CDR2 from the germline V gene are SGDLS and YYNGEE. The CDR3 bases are TGTGCCAGCAGCGTAGTAGGACTATTTAACACCGGGGAGCTGTTTTTT. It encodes CASSVVGLFNTGELFF.

CDR3 nucleotide sequence: TGTGCCAGCAGCCAATTGAAAACGGCGAGAAATTCACCCCTCCACTTT. Translated: CASSQLKTARNSPLHF. V and J are TRBV14 and TRBJ1-6; D gene unclear. This CDR3 contains 16 residues. V lost 2 bases to trimming and J lost 7 bases, with 15 bases between them. Germline V gene data show CDR1 as SGHDN and CDR2 as FVKESK.

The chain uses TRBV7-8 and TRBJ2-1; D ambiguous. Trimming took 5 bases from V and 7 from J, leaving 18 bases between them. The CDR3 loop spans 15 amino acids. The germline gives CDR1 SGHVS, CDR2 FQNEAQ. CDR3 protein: CASSRVIGGENEQFF. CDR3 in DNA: TGTGCCAGCAGCCGGGTTATAGGTGGAGAGAATGAGCAGTTCTTC.

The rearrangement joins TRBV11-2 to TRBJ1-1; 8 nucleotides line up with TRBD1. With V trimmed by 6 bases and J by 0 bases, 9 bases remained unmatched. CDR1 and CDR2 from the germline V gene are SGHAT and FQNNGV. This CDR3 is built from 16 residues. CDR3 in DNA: TGTGCCAGCAGTATAGGACAGGGCACCCTGAACACTGAAGCTTTCTTT. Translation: CASSIGQGTLNTEAFF.

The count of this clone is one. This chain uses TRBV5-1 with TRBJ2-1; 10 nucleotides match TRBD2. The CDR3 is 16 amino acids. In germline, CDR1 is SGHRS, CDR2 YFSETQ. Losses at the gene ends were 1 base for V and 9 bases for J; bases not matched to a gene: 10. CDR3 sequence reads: CASSLTPSGSSGEQFF. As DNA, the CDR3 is TGCGCCAGCAGCTTGACGCCTAGCGGGAGTTCGGGTGAGCAGTTCTTC.

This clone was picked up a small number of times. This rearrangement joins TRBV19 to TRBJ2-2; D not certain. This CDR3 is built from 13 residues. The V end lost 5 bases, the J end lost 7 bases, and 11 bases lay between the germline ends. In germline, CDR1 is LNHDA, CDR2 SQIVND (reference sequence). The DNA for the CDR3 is TGTGCCAGTAGTGCCTCGGTCGGCGGGGAGCTGTTTTTT. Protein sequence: CASSASVGGELFF.

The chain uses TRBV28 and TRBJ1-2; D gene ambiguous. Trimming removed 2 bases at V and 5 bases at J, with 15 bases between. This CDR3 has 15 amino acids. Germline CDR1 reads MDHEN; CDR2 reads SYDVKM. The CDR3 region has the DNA TGTGCCAGCAGTTTACCCCCGCCTGGCGGGTATGGCTACACCTTC. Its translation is CASSLPPPGGYGYTF.

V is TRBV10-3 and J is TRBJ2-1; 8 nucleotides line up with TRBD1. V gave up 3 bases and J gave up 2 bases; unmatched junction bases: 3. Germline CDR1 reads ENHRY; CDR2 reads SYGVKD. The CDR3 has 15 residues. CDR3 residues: CAISDAGGAYNEQFF. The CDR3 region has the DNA TGTGCCATCAGTGACGCAGGGGGCGCCTACAATGAGCAGTTCTTC.

The chain's CDR3 is CASSRGQTYGYTF. The CDR3 region has the DNA TGTGCCAGTAGCAGGGGACAGACCTATGGCTACACCTTC. V usage is TRBV19 and J usage is TRBJ1-2; 7 nucleotides agree with TRBD1. The V segment lost 6 bases and the J segment 4 bases; nucleotides outside the gene matches: 5. The germline V gene has CDR1 LNHDA and CDR2 SQIVND (reference sequence). This CDR3 is built from 13 residues.

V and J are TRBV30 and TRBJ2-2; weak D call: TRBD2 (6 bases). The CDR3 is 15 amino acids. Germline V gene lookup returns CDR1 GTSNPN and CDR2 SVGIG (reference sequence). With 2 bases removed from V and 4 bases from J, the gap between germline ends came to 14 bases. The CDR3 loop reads CAWSSKEGSTGELFF. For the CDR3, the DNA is TGTGCCTGGAGTTCTAAGGAGGGAAGCACCGGGGAGCTGTTTTTT. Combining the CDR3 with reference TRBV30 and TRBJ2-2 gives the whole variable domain SQTIHQWPATLVQPVGSPLSLECTVEGTSNPNLYWYRQAAGRGLQLLFYSVGIGQISSEVPQNLSASRPQDRQFILSSKKLLLSDSGFYLCAWSSKEGSTGELFFGEGSRLTVL.

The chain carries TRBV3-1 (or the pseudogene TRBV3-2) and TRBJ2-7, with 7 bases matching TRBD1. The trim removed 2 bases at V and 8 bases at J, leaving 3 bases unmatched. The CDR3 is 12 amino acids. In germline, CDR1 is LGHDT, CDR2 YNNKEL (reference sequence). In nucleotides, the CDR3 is TGTGCCAGCAGCCAACCTAGGGGGCAGCAGTACTTC. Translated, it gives CASSQPRGQQYF.

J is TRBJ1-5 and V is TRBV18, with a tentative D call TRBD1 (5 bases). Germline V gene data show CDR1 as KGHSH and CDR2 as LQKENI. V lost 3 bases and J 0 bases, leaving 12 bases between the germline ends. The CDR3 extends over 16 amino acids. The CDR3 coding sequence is TGTGCCAGCTCACCGCGACAGCCATATAGCAATCAGCCCCAGCATTTT. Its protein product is CASSPRQPYSNQPQHF.

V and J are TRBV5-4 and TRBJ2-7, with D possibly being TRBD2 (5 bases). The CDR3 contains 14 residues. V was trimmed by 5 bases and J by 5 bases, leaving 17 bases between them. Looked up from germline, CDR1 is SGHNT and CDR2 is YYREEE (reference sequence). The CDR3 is CASRGSGAVHEQYF. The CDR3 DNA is TGTGCCAGCAGGGGGAGTGGCGCGGTCCACGAGCAGTACTTC.